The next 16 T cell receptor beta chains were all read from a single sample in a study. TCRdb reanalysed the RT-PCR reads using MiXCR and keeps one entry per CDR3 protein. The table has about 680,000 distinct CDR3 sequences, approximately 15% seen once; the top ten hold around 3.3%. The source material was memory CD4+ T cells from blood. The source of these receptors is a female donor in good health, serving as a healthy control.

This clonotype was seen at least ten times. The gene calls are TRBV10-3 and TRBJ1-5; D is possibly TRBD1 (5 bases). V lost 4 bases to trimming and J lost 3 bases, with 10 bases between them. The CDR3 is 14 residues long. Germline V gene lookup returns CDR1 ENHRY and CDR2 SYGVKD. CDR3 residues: CAISGVGVNQPQHF. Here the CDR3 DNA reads TGTGCCATCAGTGGGGTAGGGGTCAATCAGCCCCAGCATTTT.

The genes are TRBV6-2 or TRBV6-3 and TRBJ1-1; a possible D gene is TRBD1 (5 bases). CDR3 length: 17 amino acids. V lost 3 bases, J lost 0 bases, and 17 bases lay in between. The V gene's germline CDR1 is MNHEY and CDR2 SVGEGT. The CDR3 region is CASSYSQGGLMNTEAFF. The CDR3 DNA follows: TGTGCCAGCAGTTATTCGCAGGGAGGTCTGATGAACACTGAAGCTTTCTTT.

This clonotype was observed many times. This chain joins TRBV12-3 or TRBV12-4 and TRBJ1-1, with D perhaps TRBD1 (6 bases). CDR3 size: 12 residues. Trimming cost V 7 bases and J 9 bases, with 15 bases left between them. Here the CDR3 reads CASTPSGGQAFF. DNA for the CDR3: TGTGCCAGCACCCCGAGTGGGGGGCAAGCTTTCTTT.

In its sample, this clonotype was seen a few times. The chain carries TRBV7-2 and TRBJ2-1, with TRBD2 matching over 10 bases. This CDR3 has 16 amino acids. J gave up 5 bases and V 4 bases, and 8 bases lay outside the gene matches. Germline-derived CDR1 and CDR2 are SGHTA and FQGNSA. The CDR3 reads CASSWRTSGINNEQFF. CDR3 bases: TGTGCCAGCAGCTGGAGGACTAGCGGAATAAACAATGAGCAGTTCTTC.

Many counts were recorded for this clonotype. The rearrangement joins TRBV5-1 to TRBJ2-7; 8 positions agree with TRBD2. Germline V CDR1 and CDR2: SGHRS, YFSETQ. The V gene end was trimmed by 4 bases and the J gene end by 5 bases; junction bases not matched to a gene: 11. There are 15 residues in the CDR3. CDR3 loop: CASSGTSGSVDEQYF. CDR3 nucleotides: TGCGCCAGCAGCGGGACGAGCGGGAGTGTCGACGAGCAGTACTTC. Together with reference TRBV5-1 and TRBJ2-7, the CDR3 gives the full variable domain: KAGVTQTPRYLIKTRGQQVTLSCSPISGHRSVSWYQQTPGQGLQFLFEYFSETQRNKGNFPGRFSGRQFSNSRSEMNVSTLELGDSALYLCASSGTSGSVDEQYFGPGTRLTVT.

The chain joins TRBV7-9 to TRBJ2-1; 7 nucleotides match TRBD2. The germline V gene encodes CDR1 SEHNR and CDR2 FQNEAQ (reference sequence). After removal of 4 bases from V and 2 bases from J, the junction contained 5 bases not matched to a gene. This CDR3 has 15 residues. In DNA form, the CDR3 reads TGTGCCAGCAGCTCCGCGGGAGCCCCCTACAATGAGCAGTTCTTC. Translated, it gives CASSSAGAPYNEQFF.

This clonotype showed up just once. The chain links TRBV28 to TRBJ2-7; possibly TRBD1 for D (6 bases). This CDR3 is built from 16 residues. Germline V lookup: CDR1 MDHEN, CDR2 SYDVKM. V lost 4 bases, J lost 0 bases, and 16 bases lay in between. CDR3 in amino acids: CASSCDQGSRSYEQYF. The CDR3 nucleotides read TGTGCCAGCAGTTGCGACCAGGGGTCCCGCTCCTACGAGCAGTACTTC.

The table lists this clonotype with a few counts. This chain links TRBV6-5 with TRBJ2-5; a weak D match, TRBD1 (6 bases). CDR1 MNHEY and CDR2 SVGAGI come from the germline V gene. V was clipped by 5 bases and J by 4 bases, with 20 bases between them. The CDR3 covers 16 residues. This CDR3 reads CASSGGRAIARETQYF. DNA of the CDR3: TGTGCCAGCAGTGGGGGCCGGGCCATAGCTCGAGAGACCCAGTACTTC.

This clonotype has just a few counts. This CDR3 is CASSSGAGGTGELFF. CDR3 nucleotide sequence: TGCGCCAGCAGCTCCGGGGCGGGAGGAACCGGGGAGCTGTTTTTT. The rearrangement uses TRBV5-1 and TRBJ2-2; 8 bases line up with TRBD2. The CDR3 has 15 amino acids. The germline V gene has CDR1 SGHRS and CDR2 YFSETQ. Trimming removed 3 bases from V and 5 bases from J; junction bases left unmatched: 6.

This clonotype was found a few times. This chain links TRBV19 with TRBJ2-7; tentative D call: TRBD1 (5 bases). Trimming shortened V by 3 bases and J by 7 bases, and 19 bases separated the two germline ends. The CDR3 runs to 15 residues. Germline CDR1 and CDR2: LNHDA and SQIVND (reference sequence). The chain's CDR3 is CASSMEGANFGEQYF. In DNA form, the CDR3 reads TGTGCCAGTAGTATGGAAGGGGCTAATTTCGGTGAGCAGTACTTC. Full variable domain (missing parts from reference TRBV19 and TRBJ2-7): DGGITQSPKYLFRKEGQNVTLSCEQNLNHDAMYWYRQDPGQGLRLIYYSQIVNDFQKGDIAEGYSVSREKKESFPLTVTSAQKNPTAFYLCASSMEGANFGEQYFGPGTRLTVT.

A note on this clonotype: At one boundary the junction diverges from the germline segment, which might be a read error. In DNA form, the CDR3 reads TGTGCCAGCAGTTCACTCCAATCCGGAGGGCTCCCAGAATTC. This translates into CASSSLQSGGLPEF. The chain is built from TRBV7-3 and TRBJ2-1; possibly TRBD2 for D (6 bases). This CDR3 has 14 residues. CDR1 is SGHTA, CDR2 FQGTGA, per germline.

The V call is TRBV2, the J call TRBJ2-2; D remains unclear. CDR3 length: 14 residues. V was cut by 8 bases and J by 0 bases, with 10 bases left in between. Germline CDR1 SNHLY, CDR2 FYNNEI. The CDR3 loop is CASLRQSNTGELFF. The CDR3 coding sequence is TGTGCCAGCCTGCGACAATCGAACACCGGGGAGCTGTTTTTT.

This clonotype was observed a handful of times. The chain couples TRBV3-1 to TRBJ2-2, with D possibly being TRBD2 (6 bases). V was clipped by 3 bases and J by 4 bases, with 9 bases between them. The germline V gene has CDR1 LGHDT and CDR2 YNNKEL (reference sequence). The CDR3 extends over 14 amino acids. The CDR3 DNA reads TGTGCCAGCAGCCAGGGACTTTCCACCGGGGAGCTGTTTTTT. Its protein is CASSQGLSTGELFF.

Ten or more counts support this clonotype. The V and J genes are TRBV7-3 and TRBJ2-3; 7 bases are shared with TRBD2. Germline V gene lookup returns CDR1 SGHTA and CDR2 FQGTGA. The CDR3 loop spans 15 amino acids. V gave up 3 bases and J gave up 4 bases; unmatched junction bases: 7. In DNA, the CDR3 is TGTGCCAGCAGCTTTTCCGGGACTAACGCAGATACGCAGTATTTT. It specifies CASSFSGTNADTQYF.

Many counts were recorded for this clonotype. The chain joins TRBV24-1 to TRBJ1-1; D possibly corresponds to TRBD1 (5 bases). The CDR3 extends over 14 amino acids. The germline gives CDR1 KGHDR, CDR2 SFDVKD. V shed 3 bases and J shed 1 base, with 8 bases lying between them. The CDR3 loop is CATSDDQGNTEAFF. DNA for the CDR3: TGTGCCACCAGTGATGACCAGGGGAACACTGAAGCTTTCTTT.

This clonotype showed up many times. The CDR3 reads CASRHGSYNEQFF. The CDR3 DNA reads as TGCGCCAGCAGACATGGCTCCTACAATGAGCAGTTCTTC. The chain couples TRBV5-1 to TRBJ2-1; no reliable D call. Germline V gene lookup returns CDR1 SGHRS and CDR2 YFSETQ. Trimming shortened V by 5 bases and J by 0 bases, and 6 bases separated the two germline ends. The length of the CDR3 is 13 residues.